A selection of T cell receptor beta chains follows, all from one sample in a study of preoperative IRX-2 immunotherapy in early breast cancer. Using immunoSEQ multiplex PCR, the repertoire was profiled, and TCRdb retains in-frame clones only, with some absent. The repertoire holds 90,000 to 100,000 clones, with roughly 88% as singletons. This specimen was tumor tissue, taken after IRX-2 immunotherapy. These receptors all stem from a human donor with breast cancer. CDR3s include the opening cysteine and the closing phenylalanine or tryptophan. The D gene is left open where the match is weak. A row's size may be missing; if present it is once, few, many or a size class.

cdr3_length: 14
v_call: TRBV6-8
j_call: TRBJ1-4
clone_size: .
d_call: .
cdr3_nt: TGTGCCAGCAGTTCACTGGGAAAAGGTGAAAAACTGTTTTTT
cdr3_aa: CASSSLGKGEKLFF

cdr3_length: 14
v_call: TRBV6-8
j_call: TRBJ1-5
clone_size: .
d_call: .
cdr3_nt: TGTGCCAGCAGCCTCCGACAGGTCAATCAGCCCCAGCATTTT
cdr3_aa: CASSLRQVNQPQHF

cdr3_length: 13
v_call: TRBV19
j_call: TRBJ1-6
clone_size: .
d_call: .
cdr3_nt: TGTGCCAGTAGTACGGCCCCGTCGGGGACCCTCCACTTT
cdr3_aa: CASSTAPSGTLHF

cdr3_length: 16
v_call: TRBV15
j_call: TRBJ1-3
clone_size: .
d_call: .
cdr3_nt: TGTGCCACCAGCAGAGATATGTGGAGCTCTGGAAACACCATATATTTT
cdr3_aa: CATSRDMWSSGNTIYF

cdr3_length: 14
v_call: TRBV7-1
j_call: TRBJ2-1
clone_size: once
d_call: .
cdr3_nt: TGTGCCAGCAGCTTTGGTAGCGGAAACAATGAGCAGTTCTTC
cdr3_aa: CASSFGSGNNEQFF

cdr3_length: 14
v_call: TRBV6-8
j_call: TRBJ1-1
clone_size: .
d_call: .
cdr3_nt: TGTGCCAGCAGTATGGACGGAGTGAACACTGAAGCTTTCTTT
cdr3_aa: CASSMDGVNTEAFF

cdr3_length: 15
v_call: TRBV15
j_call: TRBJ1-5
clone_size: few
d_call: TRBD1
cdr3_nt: TGTGCCACCAGGACAGGGGCGATTAGCAATCAGCCCCAGCATTTT
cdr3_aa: CATRTGAISNQPQHF

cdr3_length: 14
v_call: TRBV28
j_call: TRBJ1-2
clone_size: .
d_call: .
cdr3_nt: TGTGCCAGCAGTAACCGCCAAGCCACGAATGGCTACACCTTC
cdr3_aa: CASSNRQATNGYTF

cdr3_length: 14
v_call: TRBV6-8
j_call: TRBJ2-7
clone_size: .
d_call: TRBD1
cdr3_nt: TGTGCCAGCGGAGACGACAGGGCCTCCTACGAGCAGTACTTC
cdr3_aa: CASGDDRASYEQYF

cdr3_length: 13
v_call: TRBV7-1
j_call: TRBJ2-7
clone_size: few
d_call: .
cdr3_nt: TGTGCCAGCAGCCCCCCAGAGTCCTACGAGCAGTACTTC
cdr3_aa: CASSPPESYEQYF